What follows is one TCR beta chain and its context. Its antigen is unidentified. This sample stems from a study of blood T cells in healthy people across ages. Study-level results: In older individuals, TCR beta diversity per million T cells was lower, falling roughly linearly with age.

No fewer than 6 million PBMCs went into each sample. The CDR3 consists of 14 residues. CDR1 is LNHNV, CDR2 YYDKDF, per germline (reference sequence). V lost 3 bases to trimming and J lost 11 bases, with 19 bases between them. Sample-barcoded 5' priming and a J-beta primer mix drove a second PCR of roughly 7 to 11 cycles. Carrying 12 random nucleotides, a template-switch adaptor labeled each individual cDNA molecule. MiXCR, applied by TCRdb to the 5' RACE reads, yields one record per CDR3 protein. The sample contains hundreds of thousands of distinct CDR3 sequences, around 49% of which appear only once.

The chain uses TRBV15 and TRBJ2-5; TRBD2 is a possible D gene (6 bases). Sequences were obtained from blood. The receptor was isolated from a woman between 55 and 75 years old in good health. The DNA for the CDR3 is TGTGCCACCAGCAGCGGGAGTGGGAACAATGAGCAGTACTTC. It translates to CATSSGSGNNEQYF. The variable domain in full, completed from reference TRBV15 and TRBJ2-5, reads DAMVIQNPRYQVTQFGKPVTLSCSQTLNHNVMYWYQQKSSQAPKLLFHYYDKDFNNEADTPDNFQSRRPNTSFCFLDIRSPGLGDTAMYLCATSSGSGNNEQYFGPGTRLLVL.